The 20 T cell receptor beta chains reported below all come from one sample, sequenced in a study of response to subunit inactivated influenza vaccine. TCRdb recomputed calls from the RT-PCR reads with MiXCR, one row per CDR3 protein. The sample lists hundreds of thousands of distinct CDR3 sequences; 12% to 15% were seen once. Sequencing was performed on PBMCs from blood, taken around two weeks before vaccination. These TCRs come from a man aged 50 or older who received an inactivated influenza vaccine.

The V call is TRBV2, the J call TRBJ1-4; TRBD1 matches at 9 bases. The trim removed 9 bases at V and 8 bases at J, leaving 16 bases unmatched. This CDR3 spans 16 amino acids. CDR1 and CDR2 from the germline V gene are SNHLY and FYNNEI. CDR3 sequence: CASSWDREGLEEKLFF. The CDR3 DNA reads as TGTGCCAGTAGTTGGGACAGGGAAGGTTTGGAAGAAAAACTGTTTTTT. Looking up the rest from reference TRBV2 and TRBJ1-4 gives the full variable domain: EPEVTQTPSHQVTQMGQEVILRCVPISNHLYFYWYRQILGQKVEFLVSFYNNEISEKSEIFDDQFSVERPDGSNFTLKIRSTKLEDSAMYFCASSWDREGLEEKLFFGSGTQLSVL.

This clonotype occurred a few times. This chain links TRBV7-9 with TRBJ2-7, with 7 bases aligning to TRBD2. V lost 3 bases, J lost 4 bases, and 6 bases stayed unmatched. This CDR3 has 14 residues. Germline values: CDR1 SEHNR, CDR2 FQNEAQ (reference sequence). Here the CDR3 DNA reads TGTGCCAGCAGCTTCTCCGGGACTAATTACGAGCAGTACTTC. Translating gives CASSFSGTNYEQYF.

This clonotype was found a few times. J is TRBJ2-7 and V is TRBV18, with 7 nucleotides matching TRBD1. The germline V gene has CDR1 KGHSH and CDR2 LQKENI. CDR3 length: 15 amino acids. V shed 2 bases and J 3 bases; nucleotides not matched to a gene: 7. CDR3 DNA: TGTGCCAGCTCACCAGGGGGACAGCTTATCTACGAGCAGTACTTC. Protein product: CASSPGGQLIYEQYF. Drawing the rest from reference TRBV18 and TRBJ2-7, the complete variable domain is NAGVMQNPRHLVRRRGQEARLRCSPMKGHSHVYWYRQLPEEGLKFMVYLQKENIIDESGMPKERFSAEFPKEGPSILRIQQVVRGDSAAYFCASSPGGQLIYEQYFGPGTRLTVT.

The chain combines TRBV7-9 with TRBJ2-7; perhaps TRBD2 as D (6 bases). Germline CDR1 reads SEHNR; CDR2 reads FQNEAQ (reference sequence). The length of the CDR3 is 15 residues. The germline V and J ends were trimmed by 4 bases and 5 bases, with 18 bases remaining between them. CDR3 amino acids: CASSSYDGGWDEQYF. CDR3 bases: TGTGCCAGCAGCTCCTACGATGGAGGGTGGGACGAGCAGTACTTC.

This clonotype was detected only a few times. CDR3 in amino acids: CASSSDWKQETQYF. CDR3 DNA: TGTGCCAGCAGCTCGGACTGGAAACAAGAGACCCAGTACTTC. The chain is built from TRBV5-4 and TRBJ2-5; tentatively, D is TRBD2 (5 bases). The CDR3 sequence is 14 residues long. Trimming took 3 bases from V and 2 from J, leaving 11 bases between them. Germline V gene lookup returns CDR1 SGHNT and CDR2 YYREEE (reference sequence).

The rearrangement links TRBV24-1 to TRBJ2-7; D is unclear. Germline lookup yields CDR1 KGHDR and CDR2 SFDVKD. Trimming pared 1 base from V and 7 bases from J, leaving 10 bases between. The CDR3 runs to 13 residues. The CDR3, as DNA: TGTGCCACCAGTGATTTCCTGTCAAGGGAGCAGTACTTC. It translates to CATSDFLSREQYF.

The rearrangement links TRBV3-1 to TRBJ2-3, with unresolved D. The CDR3 covers 13 residues. V was cut by 5 bases and J by 2 bases, with 8 bases left in between. Germline V lookup: CDR1 LGHDT, CDR2 YNNKEL (reference sequence). CDR3 DNA: TGTGCCAGCAGCGTTTGGAACACAGATACGCAGTATTTT. This sequence encodes CASSVWNTDTQYF.

Ten or more counts support this clonotype. The chain is built from TRBV10-3 and TRBJ2-3; D is perhaps TRBD1 (6 bases). This CDR3 is built from 16 residues. Germline CDR1 ENHRY, CDR2 SYGVKD. With 0 bases removed from V and 4 bases from J, the gap between germline ends came to 14 bases. DNA for the CDR3: TGTGCCATCAGTGAGTCGCAGGGGTTTAGTGCAGATACGCAGTATTTT. This codes for CAISESQGFSADTQYF.

This rearrangement joins TRBV11-2 to TRBJ2-1; tentatively, D is TRBD1 (6 bases). The V and J ends lost 0 bases and 4 bases respectively, with 10 bases between them. Looked up from germline, CDR1 is SGHAT and CDR2 is FQNNGV. This CDR3 region has 15 residues. The DNA of the CDR3 is TGTGCCAGCAGCTTAGAGGTGACAGGTTACAATGAGCAGTTCTTC. It specifies CASSLEVTGYNEQFF. Full variable domain (rest looked up from reference TRBV11-2 and TRBJ2-1): EAGVAQSPRYKIIEKRQSVAFWCNPISGHATLYWYQQILGQGPKLLIQFQNNGVVDDSQLPKDRFSAERLKGVDSTLKIQPAKLEDSAVYLCASSLEVTGYNEQFFGPGTRLTVL.

V gene TRBV12-3 or TRBV12-4 combines with J gene TRBJ1-1; D gene uncertain. The CDR3 has 14 amino acids. V gave up 7 bases and J gave up 5 bases, with 17 bases separating them. The CDR3 bases are TGTGCCAGCATCTCCTCATCAGGCCGGACTGAAGCTTTCTTT. Amino acid sequence: CASISSSGRTEAFF.

This clonotype has more than one count but fewer than ten. V and J are TRBV5-1 and TRBJ2-5, with D possibly being TRBD2 (6 bases). V was shortened by 3 bases and J by 5 bases, with 14 bases between the two germline ends. Germline lookup yields CDR1 SGHRS and CDR2 YFSETQ. CDR3 length: 14 residues. CDR3 in DNA: TGCGCCAGCAGCTCCGACGGGGGAGGTGAGACCCAGTACTTC. Its translation: CASSSDGGGETQYF.

The chain recombines TRBV7-9 with TRBJ2-3; unclear D gene. Germline assignment: CDR1 SEHNR and CDR2 FQNEAQ (reference sequence). The CDR3 is 15 residues long. V shed 5 bases and J shed 3 bases, with 15 bases lying between them. The CDR3 DNA sequence: TGTGCCAGCAGCCCCCACCTCGGACGGACAGATACGCAGTATTTT. It codes for CASSPHLGRTDTQYF.

The CDR3 nucleotides are TGCGCCAGCAGCCAAGGGGACCGGGGGGCTCAAGAGACCCAGTACTTC. This translates into CASSQGDRGAQETQYF. The genes are TRBV4-1 and TRBJ2-5; the D gene is possibly TRBD2 (7 bases). The CDR3 runs to 16 residues. Trimming shortened V by 1 base and J by 2 bases, and 14 bases separated the two germline ends. Germline lookup yields CDR1 MGHRA and CDR2 YSYEKL.

This clonotype was counted only a few times. The chain joins TRBV7-9 to TRBJ1-6; D not resolved. CDR3 size: 14 residues. Germline CDR1 SEHNR, CDR2 FQNEAQ (reference sequence). Trimming shortened V by 7 bases and J by 5 bases, and 12 bases separated the two germline ends. CDR3 nucleotides: TGTGCCAGCACCCGGGCAGGTGATAATTCACCCCTCCACTTT. Amino acids: CASTRAGDNSPLHF.

This clonotype was counted many times. The chain links TRBV9 to TRBJ2-2, with TRBD2 as a possible D gene (6 bases). This CDR3 spans 17 amino acids. Trimming took off 6 bases at V and 1 base at J, with 19 bases between the two ends. The V gene's germline CDR1 is SGDLS and CDR2 YYNGEE. The CDR3 region has the DNA TGTGCCAGCACCCTCTCTCGGGAGATCTTGAACACCGGGGAGCTGTTTTTT. It translates to CASTLSREILNTGELFF.

This chain joins TRBV5-1 and TRBJ2-1; D is tentatively TRBD1 or TRBD2 (5 bases each). Germline CDR1 is SGHRS and CDR2 is YFSETQ. V was pared by 4 bases and J by 8 bases, with 19 bases between. This CDR3 has 15 residues. CDR3 sequence reads: CASSGPEEGFDEQFF. The CDR3 DNA reads as TGCGCCAGCAGCGGGCCCGAAGAGGGGTTCGATGAGCAGTTCTTC.

Only a few counts were recorded for this clonotype. This chain joins TRBV9 and TRBJ2-1; TRBD2 agrees at 11 bases. This CDR3 comprises 15 residues. In germline, CDR1 is SGDLS, CDR2 YYNGEE. Germline trimming cut 4 bases from V and 6 bases from J; bases unmatched to any gene: 6. CDR3 sequence reads: CASSPRLAGFNEQFF. Written as DNA, the CDR3 is TGTGCCAGCAGCCCGAGACTAGCGGGGTTCAATGAGCAGTTCTTC.

The chain combines TRBV6-1 with TRBJ2-1; perhaps TRBD2 as D (5 bases). Trimming pared 2 bases from V and 7 bases from J, leaving 12 bases between. This CDR3 region has 14 residues. The germline V gene encodes CDR1 MNHNS and CDR2 SASEGT. CDR3 coding DNA: TGTGCCAGCAGTGAACTAGCATTGATGAATGAGCAGTTCTTC. This encodes CASSELALMNEQFF.

The chain links TRBV11-2 to TRBJ2-1; D remains ambiguous. V was clipped by 4 bases and J by 3 bases, with 13 bases between them. CDR1 and CDR2 from the germline V gene are SGHAT and FQNNGV. The CDR3 loop spans 15 amino acids. This CDR3 reads CASSSRPDNYNEQFF. CDR3 DNA sequence: TGTGCCAGCAGCTCCCGGCCAGATAACTACAATGAGCAGTTCTTC.

This clonotype was observed many times. The chain recombines TRBV6-5 with TRBJ2-1; 9 bases fit TRBD2. Germline V gives CDR1 MNHEY, CDR2 SVGAGI. V gave up 4 bases and J gave up 0 bases; unmatched junction bases: 1. This CDR3 spans 15 amino acids. Here the CDR3 DNA reads TGTGCCAGCAGTTCTAGCGGGGCCTCCTACAATGAGCAGTTCTTC. This gives the protein CASSSSGASYNEQFF.